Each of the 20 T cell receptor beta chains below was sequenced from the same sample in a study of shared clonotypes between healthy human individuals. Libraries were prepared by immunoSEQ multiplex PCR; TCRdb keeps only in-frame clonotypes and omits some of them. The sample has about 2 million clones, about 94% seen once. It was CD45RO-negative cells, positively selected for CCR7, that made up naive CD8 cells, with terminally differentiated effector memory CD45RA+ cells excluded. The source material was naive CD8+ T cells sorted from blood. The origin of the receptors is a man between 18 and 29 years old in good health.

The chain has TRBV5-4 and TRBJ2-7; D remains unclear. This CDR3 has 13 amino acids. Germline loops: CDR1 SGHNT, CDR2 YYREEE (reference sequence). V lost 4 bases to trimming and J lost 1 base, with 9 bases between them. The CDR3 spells CASSPSQSYEQYF. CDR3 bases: TGTGCCAGCAGCCCCTCTCAATCCTACGAGCAGTACTTC.

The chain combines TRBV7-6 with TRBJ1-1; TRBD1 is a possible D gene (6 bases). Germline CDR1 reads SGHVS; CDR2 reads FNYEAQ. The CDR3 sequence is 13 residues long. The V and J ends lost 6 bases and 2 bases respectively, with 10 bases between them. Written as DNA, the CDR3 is TGTGCCAGCAGGCGGACAGTCAACACTGAAGCTTTCTTT. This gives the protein CASRRTVNTEAFF.

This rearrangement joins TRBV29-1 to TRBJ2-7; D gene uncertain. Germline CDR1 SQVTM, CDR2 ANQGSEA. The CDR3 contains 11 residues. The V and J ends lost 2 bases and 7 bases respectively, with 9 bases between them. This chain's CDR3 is CSVEQAKEQYF. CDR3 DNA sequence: TGCAGCGTTGAACAGGCTAAAGAGCAGTACTTC.

In nucleotides, the CDR3 is TGTGCCAGCAGTGAAGTCGGGGCCTTATATGGCTACACCTTC. This codes for CASSEVGALYGYTF. The rearrangement uses TRBV25-1 and TRBJ1-2, with D maybe TRBD1 (5 bases). The CDR3 is 14 amino acids. Trimming left V 2 bases short and J 5 bases short, with 12 bases between. CDR1 is MGHDK, CDR2 SYGVNS, per germline.

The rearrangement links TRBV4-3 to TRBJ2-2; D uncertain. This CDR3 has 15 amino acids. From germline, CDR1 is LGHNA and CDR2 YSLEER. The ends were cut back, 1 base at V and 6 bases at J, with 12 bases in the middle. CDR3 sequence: CASSQGSLAAGELFF. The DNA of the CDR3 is TGCGCCAGCAGCCAAGGTTCACTGGCCGCCGGGGAGCTGTTTTTT.

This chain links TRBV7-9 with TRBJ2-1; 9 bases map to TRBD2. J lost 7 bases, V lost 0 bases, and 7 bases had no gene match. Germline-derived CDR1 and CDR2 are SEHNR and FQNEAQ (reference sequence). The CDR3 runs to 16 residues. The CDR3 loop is CASSLAGGLAANEQFF. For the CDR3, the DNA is TGTGCCAGCAGCTTAGCGGGGGGACTAGCTGCAAATGAGCAGTTCTTC.

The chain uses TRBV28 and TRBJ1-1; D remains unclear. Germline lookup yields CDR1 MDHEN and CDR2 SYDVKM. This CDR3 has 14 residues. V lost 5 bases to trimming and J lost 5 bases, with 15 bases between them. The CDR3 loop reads CASSPSLGLTEAFF. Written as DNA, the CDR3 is TGTGCCAGCAGTCCCTCCCTGGGTCTAACTGAAGCTTTCTTT.

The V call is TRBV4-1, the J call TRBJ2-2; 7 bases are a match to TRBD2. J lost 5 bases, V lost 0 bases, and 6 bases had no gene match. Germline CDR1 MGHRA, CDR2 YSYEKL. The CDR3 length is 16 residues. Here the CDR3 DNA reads TGCGCCAGCAGCCAAGAGTCCGGGCGGGGGACCGGGGAGCTGTTTTTT. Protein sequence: CASSQESGRGTGELFF.

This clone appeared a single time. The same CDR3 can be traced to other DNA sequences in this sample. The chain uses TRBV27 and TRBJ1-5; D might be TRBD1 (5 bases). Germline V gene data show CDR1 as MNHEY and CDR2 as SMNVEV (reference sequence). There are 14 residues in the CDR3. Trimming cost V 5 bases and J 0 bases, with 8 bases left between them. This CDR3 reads CASSGGYSNQPQHF. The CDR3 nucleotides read TGTGCCAGCAGTGGGGGGTATAGCAATCAGCCCCAGCATTTT.

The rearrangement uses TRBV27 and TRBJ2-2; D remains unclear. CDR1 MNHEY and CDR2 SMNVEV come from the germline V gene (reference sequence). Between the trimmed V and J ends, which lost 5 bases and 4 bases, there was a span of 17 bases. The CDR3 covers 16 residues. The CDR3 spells CASSTMPGQSTGELFF. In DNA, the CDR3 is TGTGCCAGCAGTACAATGCCGGGCCAGTCCACCGGGGAGCTGTTTTTT.

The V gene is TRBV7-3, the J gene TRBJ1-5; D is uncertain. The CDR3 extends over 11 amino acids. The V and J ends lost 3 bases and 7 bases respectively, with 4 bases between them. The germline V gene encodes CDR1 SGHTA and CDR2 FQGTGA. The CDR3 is CASSFFQPQHF. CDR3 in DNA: TGTGCCAGCAGCTTTTTCCAGCCCCAGCATTTT.

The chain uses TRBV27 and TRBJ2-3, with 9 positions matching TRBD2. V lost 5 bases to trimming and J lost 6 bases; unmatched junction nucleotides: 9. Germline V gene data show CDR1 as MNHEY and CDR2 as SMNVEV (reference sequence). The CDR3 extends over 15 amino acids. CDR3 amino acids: CASSLAGSPGDTQYF. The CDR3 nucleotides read TGTGCCAGCAGTCTAGCGGGGTCACCGGGGGATACGCAGTATTTT.

CDR3 coding DNA: TGTGCCAGCAGCCCAAGCCCGACAGGGAACACCGGGGAGCTGTTTTTT. As protein: CASSPSPTGNTGELFF. The rearrangement joins TRBV27 to TRBJ2-2, with a possible D match to TRBD1 (6 bases). The V gene's germline CDR1 is MNHEY and CDR2 SMNVEV (reference sequence). This CDR3 contains 16 residues. V lost 6 bases to trimming and J lost 1 base, with 15 bases between them.

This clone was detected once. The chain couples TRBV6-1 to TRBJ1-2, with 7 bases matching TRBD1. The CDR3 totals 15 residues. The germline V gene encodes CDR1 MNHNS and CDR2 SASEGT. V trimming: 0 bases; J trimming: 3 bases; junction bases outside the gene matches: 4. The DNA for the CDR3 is TGTGCCAGCAGTGAAGCGAAAGGGGGCGACTATGGCTACACCTTC. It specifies CASSEAKGGDYGYTF.

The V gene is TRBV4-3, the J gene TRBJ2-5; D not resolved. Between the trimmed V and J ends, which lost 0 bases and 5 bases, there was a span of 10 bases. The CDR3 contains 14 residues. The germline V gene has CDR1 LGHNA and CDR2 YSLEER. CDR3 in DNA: TGCGCCAGCAGCCAAGATTGGTTAGCCGAGACCCAGTACTTC. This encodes CASSQDWLAETQYF.

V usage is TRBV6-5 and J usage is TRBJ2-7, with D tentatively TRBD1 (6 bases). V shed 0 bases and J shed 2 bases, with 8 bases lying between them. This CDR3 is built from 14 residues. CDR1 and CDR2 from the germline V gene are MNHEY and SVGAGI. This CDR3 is CASSYSRQAYEQYF. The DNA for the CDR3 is TGTGCCAGCAGTTACTCCCGACAGGCCTACGAGCAGTACTTC.

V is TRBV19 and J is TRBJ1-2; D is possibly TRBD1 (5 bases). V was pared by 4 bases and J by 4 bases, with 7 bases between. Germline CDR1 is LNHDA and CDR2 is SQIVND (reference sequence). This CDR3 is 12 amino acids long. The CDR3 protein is CASSNGAYGYTF. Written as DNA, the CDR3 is TGTGCCAGTAGTAATGGGGCCTATGGCTACACCTTC.

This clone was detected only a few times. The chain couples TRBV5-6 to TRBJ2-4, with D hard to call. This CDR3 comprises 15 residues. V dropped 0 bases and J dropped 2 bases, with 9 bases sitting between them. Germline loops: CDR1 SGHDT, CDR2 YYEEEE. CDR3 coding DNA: TGTGCCAGCAGCTTGGGGATAACCTCCAAAAACATTCAGTACTTC. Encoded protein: CASSLGITSKNIQYF.

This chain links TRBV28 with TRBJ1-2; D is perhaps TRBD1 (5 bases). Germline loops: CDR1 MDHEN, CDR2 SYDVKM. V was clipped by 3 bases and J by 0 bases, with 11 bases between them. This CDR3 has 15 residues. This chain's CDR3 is CASSFPTEANYGYTF. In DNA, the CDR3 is TGTGCCAGCAGTTTCCCGACAGAAGCTAACTATGGCTACACCTTC.

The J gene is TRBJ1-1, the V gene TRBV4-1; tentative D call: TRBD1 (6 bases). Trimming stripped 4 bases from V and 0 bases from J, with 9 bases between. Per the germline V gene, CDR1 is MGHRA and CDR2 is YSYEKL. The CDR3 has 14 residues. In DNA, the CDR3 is TGCGCCAGCAGCCTGGACAGCATGAACACTGAAGCTTTCTTT. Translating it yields CASSLDSMNTEAFF.